This entry lists 12 T cell receptor beta chains sequenced from one sample in a study of beta chain features in type 1 diabetes. Isolated RNA was reverse transcribed in full, so expressed TCRB transcripts were sequenced. The table came from immunoSEQ multiplex PCR; TCRdb's copy has only in-frame clones and leaves some out. The sample holds hundreds of thousands of clones, about a sixth seen once. The sample consisted of naive CD4+ T cells from blood. The receptors originated from a man aged 18 to 29 in good health.

The rearrangement uses TRBV28 and TRBJ1-4; TRBD1 matches at 10 bases. V dropped 5 bases and J dropped 0; count of bases not matched to a gene: 3. This CDR3 is 16 amino acids long. Germline CDR1 reads MDHEN; CDR2 reads SYDVKM. The CDR3: CASSGQGVATNEKLFF. The CDR3 nucleotides read TGTGCCAGCAGTGGACAGGGGGTGGCAACTAATGAAAAACTGTTTTTT.

A few counts support this clone. The rearrangement joins TRBV4-1 to TRBJ2-7; D may match TRBD1 or TRBD2 (5 bases each). CDR3 length: 13 amino acids. V dropped 4 bases and J dropped 9 bases, with 16 bases sitting between them. The germline CDR1 and CDR2 sequences are MGHRA and YSYEKL. CDR3 loop: CASSPSRDGRQYF. CDR3 coding DNA: TGCGCCAGCAGCCCGTCCCGGGACGGACGGCAGTACTTC.

The chain couples TRBV9 to TRBJ2-3, with 12 bases fitting TRBD2. This CDR3 is built from 16 residues. The V and J ends lost 4 bases and 5 bases, in that order; junction bases with no gene match: 8. Germline V gene data show CDR1 as SGDLS and CDR2 as YYNGEE. CDR3 in amino acids: CASSSPLAGGRDTQYF. Here the CDR3 DNA reads TGTGCCAGCAGCAGCCCCCTAGCGGGAGGGAGAGATACGCAGTATTTT.

The chain recombines TRBV30 with TRBJ1-6; D is perhaps TRBD1 (5 bases). The germline V and J ends were trimmed by 4 bases and 6 bases, with 10 bases remaining between them. CDR1 and CDR2 (germline): GTSNPN, SVGIG (reference sequence). The CDR3 extends over 13 amino acids. CDR3 in DNA: TGTGCCTGGAAATCGGGGGGTAATTCACCCCTCCACTTT. Protein product: CAWKSGGNSPLHF.

This clone has more than one count but fewer than ten. This chain links TRBV7-3 with TRBJ2-5; 12 nucleotides agree with TRBD2. CDR3 size: 18 residues. Germline CDR1 and CDR2: SGHTA and FQGTGA. The V and J ends lost 5 bases and 7 bases, in that order; junction bases with no gene match: 17. CDR3 region: CASSPLAGGRRRILTQYF. The CDR3 nucleotides are TGTGCCAGCAGCCCTCTAGCGGGAGGGCGGCGGAGGATCTTGACCCAGTACTTC.

The genes are TRBV4-3 and TRBJ2-2; no clear D gene. Germline V lookup: CDR1 LGHNA, CDR2 YSLEER. Trimming stripped 0 bases from V and 6 bases from J, with 5 bases between. This CDR3 spans 13 amino acids. CDR3 amino acids: CASSQEASGELFF. The CDR3 DNA follows: TGCGCCAGCAGCCAAGAAGCCTCCGGGGAGCTGTTTTTT.

V usage is TRBV7-9 and J usage is TRBJ2-7; maybe TRBD2 (6 bases). This CDR3 has 12 amino acids. The V gene lost 1 base and the J gene lost 7 bases, with 8 bases spanning the gap. Germline lookup yields CDR1 SEHNR and CDR2 FQNEAQ (reference sequence). CDR3 loop: CASSLDGGEQYF. The CDR3 DNA follows: TGTGCCAGCAGCTTAGACGGGGGAGAGCAGTACTTC.

The chain is built from TRBV5-6 and TRBJ1-6, with D hard to call. CDR3 length: 12 residues. V was trimmed by 4 bases and J by 4 bases, leaving 3 bases between them. Looked up from germline, CDR1 is SGHDT and CDR2 is YYEEEE. CDR3 coding DNA: TGTGCCAGCAGCCCTTATAATTCACCCCTCCACTTT. This gives the protein CASSPYNSPLHF.

This chain connects TRBV7-6 to TRBJ2-3; 10 bases match TRBD2. V lost 6 bases and J lost 2; bases outside the gene matches: 14. The length of the CDR3 is 18 residues. CDR1 SGHVS and CDR2 FNYEAQ come from the germline V gene. In DNA form, the CDR3 reads TGTGCCAGCAGATTTAGGGGAGCTAGCGGGGGAATCACAGATACGCAGTATTTT. This sequence encodes CASRFRGASGGITDTQYF.

This clone has a handful of counts. The V call is TRBV7-9, the J call TRBJ2-7; D is unresolved. Germline CDR1 and CDR2: SEHNR and FQNEAQ (reference sequence). The CDR3 totals 11 residues. Trimming removed 4 bases from V and 4 bases from J, with 5 bases in between. The CDR3 sequence: CASSSVYEQYF. The CDR3 DNA is TGTGCCAGCAGCTCTGTATACGAGCAGTACTTC.

V usage is TRBV19 and J usage is TRBJ2-7; D is undetermined. The V end lost 5 bases, the J end lost 0 bases, and 8 bases lay between the germline ends. In germline, CDR1 is LNHDA, CDR2 SQIVND (reference sequence). CDR3 length: 13 amino acids. CDR3 DNA sequence: TGTGCCAGTAGTTCATGGATCTCCTACGAGCAGTACTTC. As protein: CASSSWISYEQYF.

This chain's CDR3 is CASSLGQASTDTQYF. The CDR3 bases are TGTGCCAGCAGCTTAGGCCAGGCCAGCACAGATACGCAGTATTTT. The chain couples TRBV7-8 to TRBJ2-3; D not resolved. Per the germline V gene, CDR1 is SGHVS and CDR2 is FQNEAQ. This CDR3 contains 15 residues. The V and J ends lost 1 base and 0 bases respectively, with 8 bases between them. Combining the CDR3 with reference TRBV7-8 and TRBJ2-3 gives the whole variable domain GAGVSQSPRYKVAKRGQDVALRCDPISGHVSLFWYQQALGQGPEFLTYFQNEAQLDKSGLPSDRFFAERPEGSVSTLKIQRTQQEDSAVYLCASSLGQASTDTQYFGPGTRLTVL.